This section outlines one T cell receptor (beta chain) sequence together with its context. Its antigen is not yet known. Per-base quality was not reported, and no clone a single base away is much larger than it. The data were taken from a study of blood T cell repertoires in COVID-19 (dated by TCRdb to the early 2020s). For context, the study as a whole: Samples from collaborators originated in the United States, Italy and Spain and spanned both the acute and convalescent phases of COVID-19. The repertoires were released in a freely available public database meant as a resource for research on the immune response to SARS-CoV-2. Where HLA class I and class II types were available, the types were taken from metadata supplied by the sample provider, not from assay-based typing. The material from the prospective study consisted of cDNA or gDNA derived from T cells, B-cell-depleted T cells, or PBMCs. Samples came from the ongoing ImmuneRACE study (first 160 participants) plus 1,254 subjects from 6 global collaborators. Nearly every sample came with metadata listing a de-identified subject ID, COVID-19 status, age in years and sex. Deeply sampled blood TCRbeta repertoires from subjects exposed to, actively infected with, or recovered from COVID-19 were included in the dataset. The paper's findings and limits, for the study overall: The amount of clinical and demographic metadata varied by source and participant and was provided uncurated.

TCRbeta CDR3 regions were amplified from genomic DNA using the immunoSEQ Assay, a bias-controlled multiplex PCR. The study's processing was this. The number of nucleated cells in each sample was estimated by amplification of reference gene primers within the assay. To quantify the absolute abundance of each unique TCRbeta CDR3 rearrangement, sequence reads were collapsed and filtered. For each sample, productive Simpson clonality was calculated as the square root of Simpson's diversity index across productive rearrangements. Sourced from immuneACCESS, this table was stored by TCRdb with only in-frame sequences that have V and J called. A share of the clones is absent; for the studies checked, an unresolved V gene accounts for under half, and the remainder has no known explanation. V and J calls plus clone size are reproduced from that table; the DNA served to infer D and trimming. The sample profile shows just under 35,000 clones; 90% of them were found once. 35% to 50% of the sample lies in the top ten.

The CDR3 spans 16 residues, from the cysteine through the phenylalanine. The DNA shown is the 48-base CDR3, in frame from base 1. V loses 5 bases, J loses 1 base, and the germline ends lie 14 bases apart. CDR1 and CDR2, looked up from the germline V gene, are KGHSH and LQKENI. Whole blood was collected in K2EDTA tubes by collaborating institutions according to the institutions' own protocols. For TCRbeta analysis, collaborators shipped samples as frozen whole blood, isolated PBMCs, or DNA extracted from either of those sample types. Here the chain combines TRBV18 and TRBJ2-2; D gene: possibly TRBD1, on 5 matching bases. The sequencing input was peripheral blood. This clonotype was sampled from a man aged 55-75 years with active or convalescent COVID-19. The nucleotide sequence is given as TGTGCCAGCTCATGGACAAGAACAGAGAACACCGGGGAGCTGTTTTTT. This yields the protein CASSWTRTENTGELFF. With all but the CDR3 taken from the reference TRBV18 and TRBJ2-2 genes, the full variable domain is: NAGVMQNPRHLVRRRGQEARLRCSPMKGHSHVYWYRQLPEEGLKFMVYLQKENIIDESGMPKERFSAEFPKEGPSILRIQQVVRGDSAAYFCASSWTRTENTGELFFGEGSRLTVL.